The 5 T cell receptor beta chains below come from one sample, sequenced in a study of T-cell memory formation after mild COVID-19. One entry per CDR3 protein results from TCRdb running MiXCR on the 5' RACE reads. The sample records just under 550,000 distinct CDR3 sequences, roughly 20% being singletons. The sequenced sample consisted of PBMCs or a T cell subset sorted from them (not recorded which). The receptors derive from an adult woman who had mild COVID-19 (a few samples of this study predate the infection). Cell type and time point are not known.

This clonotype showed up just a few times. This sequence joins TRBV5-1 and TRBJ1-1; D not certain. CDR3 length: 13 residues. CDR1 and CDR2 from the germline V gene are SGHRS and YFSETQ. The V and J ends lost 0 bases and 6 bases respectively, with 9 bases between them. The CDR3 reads CASSLGGYPEAFF. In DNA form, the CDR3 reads TGCGCCAGCAGCTTGGGTGGGTACCCTGAAGCTTTCTTT.

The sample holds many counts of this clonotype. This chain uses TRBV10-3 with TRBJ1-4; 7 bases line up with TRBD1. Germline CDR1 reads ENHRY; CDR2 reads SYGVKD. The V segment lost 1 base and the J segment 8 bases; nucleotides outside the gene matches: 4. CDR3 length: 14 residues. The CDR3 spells CAISELGQSEKLFF. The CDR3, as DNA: TGTGCCATCAGTGAGTTGGGACAGAGCGAAAAACTGTTTTTT.

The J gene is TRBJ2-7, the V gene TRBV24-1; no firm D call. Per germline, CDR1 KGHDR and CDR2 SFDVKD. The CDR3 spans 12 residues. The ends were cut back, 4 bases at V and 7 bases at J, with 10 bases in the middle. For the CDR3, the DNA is TGTGCCACCAGTGACGACGAACGTGAGCAGTACTTC. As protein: CATSDDEREQYF.

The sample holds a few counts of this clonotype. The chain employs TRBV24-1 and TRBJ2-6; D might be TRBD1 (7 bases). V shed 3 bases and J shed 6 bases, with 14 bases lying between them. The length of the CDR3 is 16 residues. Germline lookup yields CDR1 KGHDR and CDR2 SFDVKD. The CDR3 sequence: CATSDQGGSSANVLTF. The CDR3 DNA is TGTGCCACCAGTGATCAGGGGGGCAGTTCGGCCAACGTCCTGACTTTC.

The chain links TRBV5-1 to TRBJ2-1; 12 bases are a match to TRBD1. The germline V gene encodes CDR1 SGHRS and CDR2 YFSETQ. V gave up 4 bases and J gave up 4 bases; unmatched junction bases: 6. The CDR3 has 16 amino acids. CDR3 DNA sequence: TGCGCCAGCAGCAGGGGACAGGGGGCCGGGTACAATGAGCAGTTCTTC. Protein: CASSRGQGAGYNEQFF.